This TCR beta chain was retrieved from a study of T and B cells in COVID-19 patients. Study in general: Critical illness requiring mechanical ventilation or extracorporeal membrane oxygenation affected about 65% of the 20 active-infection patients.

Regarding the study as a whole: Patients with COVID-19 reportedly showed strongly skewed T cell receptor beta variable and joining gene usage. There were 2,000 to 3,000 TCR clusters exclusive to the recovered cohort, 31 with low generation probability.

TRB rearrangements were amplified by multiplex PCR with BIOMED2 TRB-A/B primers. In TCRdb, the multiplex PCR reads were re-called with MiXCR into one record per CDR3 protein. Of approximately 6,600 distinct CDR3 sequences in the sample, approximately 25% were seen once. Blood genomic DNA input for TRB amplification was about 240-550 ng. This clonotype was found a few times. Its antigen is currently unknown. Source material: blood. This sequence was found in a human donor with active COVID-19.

CDR3 nucleotides: TGTGCCAGCAGCTTTTTTCTTACGGGGGCGGGGTACGAGCAGTACTTC. Translated, it gives CASSFFLTGAGYEQYF. The chain links TRBV7-2 to TRBJ2-7, with D perhaps being TRBD1 or TRBD2 (6 bases each). The germline V and J ends were trimmed by 3 bases and 4 bases, with 19 bases remaining between them. There are 16 residues in the CDR3. Germline assignment: CDR1 SGHTA and CDR2 FQGNSA.